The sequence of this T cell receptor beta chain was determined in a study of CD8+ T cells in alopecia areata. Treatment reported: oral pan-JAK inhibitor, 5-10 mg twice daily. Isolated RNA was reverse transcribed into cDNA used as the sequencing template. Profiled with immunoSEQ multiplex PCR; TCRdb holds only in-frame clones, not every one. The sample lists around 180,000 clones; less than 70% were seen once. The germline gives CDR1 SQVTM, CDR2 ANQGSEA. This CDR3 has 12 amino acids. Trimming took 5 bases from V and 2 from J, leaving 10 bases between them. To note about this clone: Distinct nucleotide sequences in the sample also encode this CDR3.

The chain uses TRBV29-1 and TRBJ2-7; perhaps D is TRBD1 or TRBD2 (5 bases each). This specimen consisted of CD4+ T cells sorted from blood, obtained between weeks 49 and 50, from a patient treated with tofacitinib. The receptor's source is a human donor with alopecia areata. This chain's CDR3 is CSVRDGPYEQYF. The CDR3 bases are TGCAGCGTTCGGGACGGCCCCTACGAGCAGTACTTC.